A selection of T cell receptor beta chains follows, all from one sample in a study of cytomegalovirus exposure and HLA in healthy donors. Assay used: immunoSEQ multiplex PCR; TCRdb lists only in-frame clones, some missing. The sample holds about 120,000 clones, 63% seen once. The sequenced sample consisted of PBMCs. These receptors originate from a man aged 40-50 years in good health and CMV-seropositive. Both conserved end residues are part of each CDR3. D genes are given only for firm matches. Some rows mark clone size as missing; the rest say once, few, many or name a class of expanded clone.

size,D,V,CDR3
-,TRBD2,TRBV19,CASSLLAGAYEQYF
once,-,TRBV5-1,CASSSPLGLNSYEQYF
few,TRBD1,TRBV7-9,CASSLAGGARGYTF
few,-,TRBV5-4,CASSQGTKTEAFF
-,-,TRBV7-3,CASSPGASGANVLTF
-,-,TRBV6-1,CASSYEAGETQYF
few,TRBD1,TRBV18,CASSPFKQGAYEQYF
-,TRBD2,TRBV6-5,CASSSGTSGYEQYF
-,-,TRBV13,CASSSTWTEDGYTF
few,-,TRBV11-1,CASSLTHRTGYEQYF
few,-,TRBV2,CASSSGSLTPPNQPQHF
-,TRBD2,TRBV28,CASSLRASGYEQYF
few,TRBD1,TRBV7-2,CASSLGTGVVGGGYTF
-,-,TRBV5-4,CASSEKLLASTDTQYF
-,-,TRBV5-6,CASSLAHGDTEAFF
-,TRBD2,TRBV7-3,CASSRGSAGGQETQYF
-,-,TRBV6-4,CASSAGAGTDTQYF
-,-,TRBV28,CASSLGLPGELFF
-,TRBD1,TRBV27,CATSNRDRGYEQYF
-,-,TRBV7-3,CASSPTTDRTEAFF
-,TRBD1,TRBV14,CASSQALTGTGGRETQYF
-,-,TRBV28,CASSLWERGTEAFF
-,TRBD1,TRBV4-1,CASSLGQGISADTQYF
few,TRBD2,TRBV7-3,CASRPAGGPDTQYF
few,-,TRBV4-2,CASSQDPGSNIQYF
-,-,TRBV6-1,CASSEMSLTYEQYF
-,-,TRBV2,CASSAQYNEQFF
-,-,TRBV4-2,CASSQARFRGHEQFF
-,-,TRBV27,CASSLSSLDYGYTF
-,-,TRBV7-9,CASSLGRMNTEAFF
once,TRBD1,TRBV11-3,CASSLGQGAYEQYF
-,-,TRBV19,CASKIDGAYGEKLFF
-,-,TRBV28,CASPPGYNTMNTEAFF
-,-,TRBV7-6,CASSLDPGQSRGYTF
-,TRBD1,TRBV18,CASSPPWGQFEAFF
once,-,TRBV2,CARTETSTDTQYF
-,TRBD1,TRBV27,CASSHTGGSLYNSPLHF
-,-,TRBV5-1,CASYEGPSGNTIYF
-,TRBD2,TRBV6-6,CASSPGLAGGNEQFF
once,TRBD2,TRBV7-9,CASSLRLAGPRGELFF
-,-,TRBV27,CASSLYPQGPLFNTEAFF
-,-,TRBV6-5,CASSFSQGSGYGYTF